Presented here are 29 T cell receptor beta chains from one specimen sequenced in a study of shared clonotypes between healthy human individuals. Only in-frame clones appear in the TCRdb table, and some are missing; sequencing was by immunoSEQ multiplex PCR. In the table there are roughly 1,800,000 clones, just under 95% of which are singletons. In the naive CD8 group, cells lacked CD45RO and were positively selected for CCR7, so terminally differentiated effector memory CD45RA+ cells were left out. Sequencing input: naive CD8+ T cells sorted from blood. Receptors were obtained from a man in his late teens or twenties in good health.

The gene calls are TRBV9 and TRBJ2-7; 9 bases match TRBD1. With 4 bases clipped from V and 5 bases from J, the junction kept 7 bases outside the gene matches. Germline V gives CDR1 SGDLS, CDR2 YYNGEE. The CDR3 runs 14 residues. The CDR3 DNA sequence: TGTGCCAGCAGCCCAGACAGGGGGAACGACGAGCAGTACTTC. As protein: CASSPDRGNDEQYF.

This rearrangement joins TRBV4-3 to TRBJ2-4, with D perhaps TRBD1 or TRBD2 (5 bases each). The CDR3 sequence is 14 residues long. Germline-derived CDR1 and CDR2 are LGHNA and YSLEER. The V end lost 4 bases, the J end lost 10 bases, and 17 bases lay between the germline ends. CDR3 in amino acids: CASSPLEGEGIQYF. The CDR3 DNA follows: TGCGCCAGCAGCCCGCTCGAGGGAGAGGGGATTCAGTACTTC.

The J gene is TRBJ2-7, the V gene TRBV27, with D hard to call. The CDR3 length is 15 residues. The germline V and J ends were trimmed by 7 bases and 5 bases, with 21 bases remaining between them. CDR1 and CDR2 from the germline V gene are MNHEY and SMNVEV (reference sequence). The CDR3 is CASTISGGSFDEQYF. The DNA for the CDR3 is TGTGCCAGCACCATTTCCGGTGGTAGCTTCGACGAGCAGTACTTC.

This rearrangement joins TRBV10-2 to TRBJ1-2; the D is unclear. The CDR3 covers 13 residues. V was clipped by 4 bases and J by 6 bases, with 12 bases between them. Germline V gives CDR1 WSHSY, CDR2 SAAADI. CDR3 in amino acids: CASSVMGYDGYTF. The CDR3 DNA reads as TGCGCCAGCAGTGTAATGGGGTACGATGGCTACACCTTC.

The chain uses TRBV5-6 and TRBJ2-7; TRBD1 agrees at 12 bases. Germline assignment: CDR1 SGHDT and CDR2 YYEEEE. Trimming cost V 4 bases and J 4 bases; bases outside gene matches: 6. This CDR3 has 15 amino acids. The CDR3 region has the DNA TGTGCCAGCAGCCGGGGGACAGGGGGCTTGTACGAGCAGTACTTC. This translates into CASSRGTGGLYEQYF.

The chain has TRBV9 and TRBJ2-3, with 7 bases that match TRBD1. Trimming took 2 bases from V and 4 from J; bases not matched to a gene: 7. Germline CDR1 is SGDLS and CDR2 is YYNGEE. The CDR3 is 15 amino acids. The CDR3 region is CASSVTGVDADTQYF. In DNA, the CDR3 is TGTGCCAGCAGCGTTACAGGGGTTGATGCAGATACGCAGTATTTT.

The J gene is TRBJ1-2, the V gene TRBV4-3; D may be TRBD1 (6 bases). The CDR3 consists of 13 residues. Trimming removed 4 bases from V and 4 bases from J, with 10 bases in between. Germline V gene data show CDR1 as LGHNA and CDR2 as YSLEER. CDR3 DNA: TGCGCCAGCAGCCCACAGGGAGGCTATGGCTACACCTTC. As protein: CASSPQGGYGYTF.

This chain uses TRBV30 with TRBJ2-7; D not certain. This CDR3 region has 13 residues. Germline V lookup: CDR1 GTSNPN, CDR2 SVGIG (reference sequence). V was pared by 1 base and J by 2 bases, with 9 bases between. CDR3 protein: CAWSAEQTYEQYF. The CDR3 DNA reads as TGTGCCTGGAGTGCAGAGCAAACCTACGAGCAGTACTTC.

The V and J genes are TRBV6-1 and TRBJ2-7, with D perhaps given as TRBD1 or TRBD2 (5 bases each). Per the germline V gene, CDR1 is MNHNS and CDR2 is SASEGT. CDR3 size: 13 residues. V shed 6 bases and J shed 4 bases, with 13 bases lying between them. In nucleotides, the CDR3 is TGTGCCAGCAGGGGGGTCGATGGTTACGAGCAGTACTTC. Amino acids: CASRGVDGYEQYF.

V usage is TRBV4-1 and J usage is TRBJ2-7; D is possibly TRBD2 (6 bases). This CDR3 spans 12 amino acids. Germline V lookup: CDR1 MGHRA, CDR2 YSYEKL. V lost 0 bases and J lost 13, with 13 bases in between. CDR3 coding DNA: TGCGCCAGCAGCCAAGATGAGGGCGGGATATACTTC. Residues: CASSQDEGGIYF.

The chain has TRBV28 and TRBJ2-3, with D possibly being TRBD2 (7 bases). The germline V and J ends were trimmed by 5 bases and 1 base, with 28 bases remaining between them. The CDR3 contains 20 residues. The germline gives CDR1 MDHEN, CDR2 SYDVKM. The CDR3 nucleotides are TGTGCCAGCAGTCCCATAGCCTTTCTGGGGGGGGGCCGGGGCACAGATACGCAGTATTTT. This encodes CASSPIAFLGGGRGTDTQYF.

The rearrangement uses TRBV10-1 and TRBJ2-1, with D possibly being TRBD2 (6 bases). Germline loops: CDR1 WNHNN, CDR2 SYGVQD (reference sequence). Trimming stripped 0 bases from V and 4 bases from J, with 13 bases between. The CDR3 contains 16 residues. CDR3 residues: CASSESEELAYNEQFF. As DNA, the CDR3 is TGCGCCAGCAGTGAGTCTGAGGAACTAGCTTACAATGAGCAGTTCTTC.

J is TRBJ1-2 and V is TRBV13; weak D call: TRBD1 (5 bases). Germline CDR1 is PRHDT and CDR2 is FYEKMQ (reference sequence). The CDR3 spans 15 residues. V shed 0 bases and J shed 0 bases, with 8 bases lying between them. The CDR3 here is CASSLGTVPNYGYTF. CDR3 nucleotide sequence: TGTGCCAGCAGCTTAGGGACAGTTCCTAACTATGGCTACACCTTC.

The chain uses TRBV16 and TRBJ1-1; D ambiguous. The CDR3 runs 16 residues. Germline V lookup: CDR1 KGHSY, CDR2 FQNENV. Trimming removed 5 bases at V and 0 bases at J, with 16 bases between. The CDR3 DNA sequence: TGTGCCAGCAGCGATATGGCAGACCTTATGAACACTGAAGCTTTCTTT. Translating it yields CASSDMADLMNTEAFF.

This clone has a single count. The chain is built from TRBV4-1 and TRBJ2-5, with D uncertain. The V and J ends lost 0 bases and 2 bases respectively, with 7 bases between them. Germline V gives CDR1 MGHRA, CDR2 YSYEKL. CDR3 size: 14 residues. The CDR3 sequence: CASSQDLLQETQYF. The CDR3 nucleotides are TGCGCCAGCAGCCAAGATCTCCTACAAGAGACCCAGTACTTC.

The rearrangement joins TRBV7-9 to TRBJ2-7; 7 bases line up with TRBD2. The CDR3 contains 16 residues. Germline V gene data show CDR1 as SEHNR and CDR2 as FQNEAQ (reference sequence). Losses at the gene ends were 1 base for V and 2 bases for J; bases not matched to a gene: 8. CDR3 region: CASSLVVGEGTYEQYF. CDR3 bases: TGTGCCAGCAGCTTAGTGGTCGGGGAGGGGACCTACGAGCAGTACTTC.

This rearrangement joins TRBV10-3 to TRBJ2-7; a possible D gene is TRBD1 (6 bases). V was pared by 4 bases and J by 2 bases, with 9 bases between. The CDR3 has 13 residues. Per the germline V gene, CDR1 is ENHRY and CDR2 is SYGVKD. The CDR3 DNA follows: TGTGCCATCAGTGCGGCAGGGGCCTACGAGCAGTACTTC. Amino acid sequence: CAISAAGAYEQYF.

This clone was recorded only once. The V call is TRBV6-4, the J call TRBJ1-3; D remains unclear. Germline assignment: CDR1 MRHNA and CDR2 SNTAGT. The CDR3 length is 13 residues. The germline V and J ends were trimmed by 8 bases and 2 bases, with 10 bases remaining between them. CDR3 in DNA: TGTGCCAGCCGCCGGACTCCTGGAAACACCATATATTTT. Residues: CASRRTPGNTIYF.

The rearrangement uses TRBV28 and TRBJ1-2; TRBD1 aligns across 10 bases. CDR1 is MDHEN and CDR2 is SYDVKM in the germline V gene. There are 14 residues in the CDR3. The V and J ends lost 10 bases and 4 bases, in that order; junction bases with no gene match: 9. The CDR3 here is CATETGGGTYGYTF. CDR3 bases: TGTGCCACCGAGACAGGGGGCGGCACCTATGGCTACACCTTC.

Points on this clone: Being one base from a much bigger clone, this may be a read error. The chain recombines TRBV11-2 with TRBJ2-1, with D possibly matching TRBD1 (6 bases). The CDR3 is 13 residues long. V was pared by 7 bases and J by 5 bases, with 12 bases between. CDR1 is SGHAT and CDR2 is FQNNGV in the germline V gene. The CDR3 reads CASNPAGDNEQFF. In DNA form, the CDR3 reads TGTGCCAGCAACCCAGCAGGGGACAATGAGCAGTTCTTC.

The chain links TRBV11-3 to TRBJ2-1, with D possibly called TRBD1 or TRBD2 (5 bases each). The CDR3 sequence is 14 residues long. Trimming took off 4 bases at V and 8 bases at J, with 15 bases between the two ends. The germline CDR1 and CDR2 sequences are SGHNT and YENEEA. CDR3 bases: TGTGCCAGCAGCTCCTATGGGGACGACGATGAGCAGTTCTTC. Translating gives CASSSYGDDDEQFF.

The rearrangement links TRBV21-1 to TRBJ2-7; no DNA check was done on the table's D call, TRBD1. TRBV21-1 is recorded as a pseudogene. There are 14 residues in the CDR3. The CDR3 sequence is CASSRRQGAGEQYF. The DNA of the CDR3 is TGTGCCAGCAGCCGCCGACAGGGGGCTGGCGAGCAGTACTTC.

CDR3 sequence: CASSLALTEGLSYEQYF. The CDR3 region has the DNA TGTGCCAGCAGCTTAGCGTTAACCGAGGGACTCTCCTACGAGCAGTACTTC. The chain links TRBV11-1 to TRBJ2-7, with D perhaps matching TRBD2 (6 bases). The V and J ends lost 0 bases and 0 bases respectively, with 15 bases between them. Germline V gene data show CDR1 as SGHAT and CDR2 as FQDESV (reference sequence). CDR3 size: 17 residues.

The chain couples TRBV7-9 to TRBJ2-5, with a tentative D call TRBD2 (6 bases). CDR1 and CDR2 (germline): SEHNR, FQNEAQ (reference sequence). Trimming removed 5 bases from V and 1 base from J, with 14 bases in between. This CDR3 has 15 amino acids. The chain's CDR3 is CASSPPGEGQETQYF. The CDR3, as DNA: TGTGCCAGCAGCCCTCCGGGAGAGGGCCAAGAGACCCAGTACTTC.

This clone is a singleton in its sample. The V gene is TRBV7-9, the J gene TRBJ2-5, with TRBD1 matching over 10 bases. Per germline, CDR1 SEHNR and CDR2 FQNEAQ (reference sequence). The V segment lost 5 bases and the J segment 5 bases; nucleotides outside the gene matches: 11. This CDR3 has 16 residues. CDR3 nucleotide sequence: TGTGCCAGCAGCGCGACAGGGGGCCAGCTTAAGGAGACCCAGTACTTC. Its translation is CASSATGGQLKETQYF.

This sequence joins TRBV9 and TRBJ2-6; D might be TRBD2 (6 bases). V lost 3 bases and J lost 0, with 10 bases in between. In germline, CDR1 is SGDLS, CDR2 YYNGEE. This CDR3 region has 16 residues. The CDR3 region is CASSAAEGSGANVLTF. The CDR3 nucleotides are TGTGCCAGCAGCGCAGCGGAGGGCTCTGGGGCCAACGTCCTGACTTTC.

The chain couples TRBV12-2 to TRBJ1-1. TRBV12-2 is shown as a pseudogene. The CDR3 covers 15 residues. The CDR3 DNA is TGTGCAAGTCGCTTTACGGGGGAAATGAACACTGAAGCTTTCTTT. This codes for CASRFTGEMNTEAFF.

CDR3 DNA sequence: TGTGCCAGCAGTCCATCCGTGGTAAATGAAAAACTGTTTTTT. This codes for CASSPSVVNEKLFF. The gene calls are TRBV6-6 and TRBJ1-4; no definite D call. CDR1 is MNHNY and CDR2 is SVGAGI in the germline V gene (reference sequence). Trimming removed 5 bases from V and 5 bases from J, with 12 bases in between. The CDR3 has 14 residues.

CDR3 in amino acids: CASSRQGSYYGYTF. CDR3 bases: TGTGCCAGCAGCCGGCAGGGTAGTTATTATGGCTACACCTTC. The J gene is TRBJ1-2, the V gene TRBV14; maybe TRBD1 (5 bases). Germline-derived CDR1 and CDR2 are SGHDN and FVKESK. CDR3 length: 14 amino acids. V gave up 4 bases and J gave up 5 bases, with 14 bases separating them.